The 27 T cell receptor beta chains given below trace back to one sample, sequenced in a study of blood T cells in healthy people across ages. The second PCR ran about 6 to 11 cycles with a sample-barcoded 5' primer and J-beta primers. TCRdb called the 5' RACE reads again in MiXCR, with one record for every CDR3 protein. The data contain 1.5 million to 2 million distinct CDR3 sequences, 35% to 50% of them seen just once; the ten biggest clones take up roughly 24%. Material for sequencing was blood. These receptors all stem from a human donor in good health.

This clonotype was recorded only once. The V and J genes are TRBV9 and TRBJ1-2, with D possibly matching TRBD1 (5 bases). This CDR3 has 13 residues. Germline CDR1 reads SGDLS; CDR2 reads YYNGEE. The V end was cut by 0 bases, the J end by 4 bases, with 7 bases between. The CDR3: CASSVDTGYGYTF. In DNA form, the CDR3 reads TGTGCCAGCAGCGTAGACACAGGCTATGGCTACACCTTC.

The chain combines TRBV12-3 or TRBV12-4 with TRBJ2-7; D perhaps matches TRBD1 (6 bases). With 6 bases removed from V and 4 bases from J, the gap between germline ends came to 16 bases. CDR3 length: 14 amino acids. CDR3 protein: CASSPPGHLYEQYF. The CDR3 DNA follows: TGTGCCAGCAGCCCACCGGGACACTTATACGAGCAGTACTTC.

This clonotype was picked up a small number of times. The V and J genes are TRBV6-5 and TRBJ1-2; D unclear. Germline CDR1 MNHEY, CDR2 SVGAGI. This CDR3 contains 14 residues. The V end lost 0 bases, the J end lost 8 bases, and 13 bases lay between the germline ends. The CDR3 here is CASSYSVFIRGYTF. CDR3 coding DNA: TGTGCCAGCAGTTACTCGGTGTTCATCCGCGGCTACACCTTC.

This clonotype was seen more than once but under ten times. The chain employs TRBV5-1 and TRBJ1-2, with D possibly TRBD1 on 6 matching bases. The CDR3 has 14 residues. The germline V and J ends were trimmed by 7 bases and 8 bases, with 21 bases remaining between them. The germline CDR1 and CDR2 sequences are SGHRS and YFSETQ. In DNA form, the CDR3 reads TGCGCCAGCGGCCCAGCGACAGGTCGAGGGGGCTACACCTTC. Protein product: CASGPATGRGGYTF.

The chain joins TRBV20-1 to TRBJ2-7; D is unresolved. V lost 3 bases to trimming and J lost 1 base, with 13 bases between them. The CDR3 contains 14 residues. CDR1 is DFQATT and CDR2 is SNEGSKA in the germline V gene (reference sequence). The DNA of the CDR3 is TGCAGTGCTAGGTGGGGATTCCAATCCTACGAGCAGTACTTC. Amino acids: CSARWGFQSYEQYF.

The chain is built from TRBV29-1 and TRBJ1-1, with TRBD1 as a possible D gene (6 bases). Germline-derived CDR1 and CDR2 are SQVTM and ANQGSEA. The CDR3 runs 14 residues. The germline V and J ends were trimmed by 5 bases and 4 bases, with 17 bases remaining between them. CDR3 sequence (DNA): TGCAGCGTTTCGAAGGGGGGAAGGGCCACTGAAGCTTTCTTT. Protein: CSVSKGGRATEAFF.

The CDR3 loop reads CASSLVGALPINEQFF. The DNA of the CDR3 is TGTGCCAGCAGCTTAGTTGGGGCTTTACCCATCAATGAGCAGTTCTTC. The V call is TRBV7-3, the J call TRBJ2-1; D is possibly TRBD1 (5 bases). The CDR3 length is 16 residues. Germline values: CDR1 SGHTA, CDR2 FQGTGA. Trimming shortened V by 2 bases and J by 6 bases, and 17 bases separated the two germline ends.

Written as DNA, the CDR3 is TGTGCCAGCCCAGGGTCGGTCCAAGAGACCCAGTACTTC. Amino acid sequence: CASPGSVQETQYF. The chain uses TRBV6-6 and TRBJ2-5; weak D call: TRBD1 (5 bases). Germline lookup yields CDR1 MNHNY and CDR2 SVGAGI (reference sequence). V was trimmed by 8 bases and J by 1 base, leaving 11 bases between them. The CDR3 runs to 13 residues.

This clonotype was seen a few times. The chain links TRBV7-9 to TRBJ1-2, with TRBD1 matching over 8 bases. The length of the CDR3 is 15 residues. V dropped 5 bases and J dropped 0; count of bases not matched to a gene: 5. CDR1 SEHNR and CDR2 FQNEAQ come from the germline V gene (reference sequence). The CDR3 loop is CASSDQGAANYGYTF. CDR3 DNA: TGTGCCAGCAGCGATCAGGGGGCTGCTAACTATGGCTACACCTTC.

This clonotype turned up a few times. V usage is TRBV12-3 or TRBV12-4 and J usage is TRBJ2-4, with 8 bases identical to TRBD1. The CDR3 totals 17 residues. J lost 1 base, V lost 0 bases, and 5 bases had no gene match. DNA of the CDR3: TGTGCCAGCAGTTTAGCGACAGGGGATGGTGCCAAAAACATTCAGTACTTC. Its translation is CASSLATGDGAKNIQYF.

The V call is TRBV4-3, the J call TRBJ1-4, with unresolved D. Germline values: CDR1 LGHNA, CDR2 YSLEER. This CDR3 is built from 13 residues. V was shortened by 0 bases and J by 11 bases, with 10 bases between the two germline ends. The CDR3 loop is CASSQDYPEKLFF. Here the CDR3 DNA reads TGCGCCAGCAGCCAAGATTACCCTGAGAAACTGTTTTTT.

The J gene is TRBJ1-1, the V gene TRBV6-5, with D unresolved. V shed 4 bases and J shed 5 bases, with 11 bases lying between them. The CDR3 is 13 residues long. Germline V gene data show CDR1 as MNHEY and CDR2 as SVGAGI. CDR3 sequence (DNA): TGTGCCAGCAGTTTTTTCGGGCGGACTGAAGCTTTCTTT. Translation: CASSFFGRTEAFF.

The chain carries TRBV5-1 and TRBJ1-2; D is unresolved. The V gene's germline CDR1 is SGHRS and CDR2 YFSETQ. The CDR3 totals 16 residues. With 0 bases removed from V and 3 bases from J, the gap between germline ends came to 15 bases. In DNA form, the CDR3 reads TGCGCCAGCAGCTTGGAAGGCAATGAGGGAGACTATGGCTACACCTTC. This codes for CASSLEGNEGDYGYTF. The whole variable domain, remainder taken from reference TRBV5-1 and TRBJ1-2, is KAGVTQTPRYLIKTRGQQVTLSCSPISGHRSVSWYQQTPGQGLQFLFEYFSETQRNKGNFPGRFSGRQFSNSRSEMNVSTLELGDSALYLCASSLEGNEGDYGYTFGSGTRLTVV.

The rearrangement links TRBV7-9 to TRBJ1-1; D not certain. Looked up from germline, CDR1 is SEHNR and CDR2 is FQNEAQ (reference sequence). Trimming removed 1 base at V and 1 base at J, with 10 bases between. The length of the CDR3 is 15 residues. The CDR3 nucleotides read TGTGCCAGCAGCTTAGTGGATTTGTGGAACACTGAAGCTTTCTTT. This sequence encodes CASSLVDLWNTEAFF.

The gene calls are TRBV7-2 and TRBJ2-1; D not certain. This CDR3 has 14 residues. Germline-derived CDR1 and CDR2 are SGHTA and FQGNSA. Trimming cost V 1 base and J 7 bases, with 11 bases left between them. CDR3 DNA: TGTGCCAGCAGCTTAGTTTCCGACCAGAATGAGCAGTTCTTC. Amino acid sequence: CASSLVSDQNEQFF.

This clonotype was picked up a small number of times. The CDR3 nucleotides read TGCGCCAGCAGCCAAGAAGCGGAGCCAAGTCAGCCCCAGCATTTT. It is translated as CASSQEAEPSQPQHF. The rearrangement joins TRBV4-3 to TRBJ1-5; no clear D. The CDR3 length is 15 residues. The germline CDR1 and CDR2 sequences are LGHNA and YSLEER. V was shortened by 0 bases and J by 6 bases, with 12 bases between the two germline ends.

This chain links TRBV11-1 with TRBJ1-1; D not resolved. V was cut by 0 bases and J by 6 bases, with 11 bases left in between. Germline V gene data show CDR1 as SGHAT and CDR2 as FQDESV (reference sequence). The CDR3 loop spans 14 amino acids. For the CDR3, the DNA is TGTGCCAGCAGCTTAGCGGTCAGTAGGGCTGAAGCTTTCTTT. This translates into CASSLAVSRAEAFF.

The chain recombines TRBV7-2 with TRBJ1-1; 7 nucleotides align to TRBD1. There are 16 residues in the CDR3. Germline assignment: CDR1 SGHTA and CDR2 FQGNSA. Trimming removed 5 bases from V and 0 bases from J; junction bases left unmatched: 9. CDR3 DNA sequence: TGTGCCAGCAGCCCCCTGACAGGGCTCATGAACACTGAAGCTTTCTTT. Residues: CASSPLTGLMNTEAFF. Full variable domain (outside the CDR3, taken from reference TRBV7-2 and TRBJ1-1): GAGVSQSPSNKVTEKGKDVELRCDPISGHTALYWYRQSLGQGLEFLIYFQGNSAPDKSGLPSDRFSAERTGGSVSTLTIQRTQQEDSAVYLCASSPLTGLMNTEAFFGQGTRLTVV.

This clonotype was observed a handful of times. This chain joins TRBV4-2 and TRBJ1-6; D might be TRBD1 (6 bases). The CDR3 has 16 amino acids. CDR1 LGHNA and CDR2 YNFKEQ come from the germline V gene. Trimming shortened V by 0 bases and J by 9 bases, and 15 bases separated the two germline ends. CDR3 DNA: TGTGCCAGCAGCCAAGATCAGGGGAGGTCGTTTTCACCCCTCCACTTT. Its protein product is CASSQDQGRSFSPLHF.

Remarks on this clonotype: The germline gene is not matched at one end of the junction; a read error may be the cause. This chain uses TRBV2 with TRBJ1-5, with a tentative D call TRBD1 (5 bases). CDR3 size: 15 residues. Germline loops: CDR1 SNHLY, CDR2 FYNNEI. The CDR3 bases are TGTACCAGCAGTGATCTCCAGGGAACTAATCATCCCCAGCATTTT. This codes for CTSSDLQGTNHPQHF.

This chain links TRBV7-2 with TRBJ1-6; no firm D call. The germline V and J ends were trimmed by 3 bases and 0 bases, with 9 bases remaining between them. The V gene's germline CDR1 is SGHTA and CDR2 FQGNSA. The length of the CDR3 is 16 residues. The CDR3 reads CASSFSPSSYNSPLHF. As DNA, the CDR3 is TGTGCCAGCAGCTTTTCACCGAGCTCCTATAATTCACCCCTCCACTTT.

The genes are TRBV5-1 and TRBJ2-3; TRBD2 agrees at 12 bases. The CDR3 consists of 19 residues. Germline values: CDR1 SGHRS, CDR2 YFSETQ. V lost 3 bases, J lost 4 bases, and 15 bases stayed unmatched. CDR3 coding DNA: TGCGCCAGCAGCTCCGGACTAGCGGGGACCGCAGGACGTTCAGATACGCAGTATTTT. It yields the protein CASSSGLAGTAGRSDTQYF.

The V and J genes are TRBV20-1 and TRBJ2-5; tentatively, D is TRBD2 (6 bases). The ends were cut back, 8 bases at V and 1 base at J, with 14 bases in the middle. The CDR3 sequence is 13 residues long. Per the germline V gene, CDR1 is DFQATT and CDR2 is SNEGSKA (reference sequence). CDR3: CSSNRDFQETQYF. CDR3 nucleotide sequence: TGCAGTTCAAACCGGGACTTCCAAGAGACCCAGTACTTC.

This clonotype was recorded a few times. J is TRBJ1-2 and V is TRBV7-2; the match to TRBD1 covers 8 bases. Unmatched junction bases numbered 7, after V lost 3 bases and J lost 4 bases. Germline V gene lookup returns CDR1 SGHTA and CDR2 FQGNSA. The CDR3 sequence is 15 residues long. The CDR3 loop is CASSFEPGQAYGYTF. The CDR3 DNA reads TGTGCCAGCAGCTTCGAGCCGGGACAGGCCTATGGCTACACCTTC.

The J gene is TRBJ2-1, the V gene TRBV5-1; 8 bases agree with TRBD2. Trimming at V came to 2 bases and at J to 2 bases, leaving 9 bases not matched to a gene. The CDR3 has 17 residues. Looked up from germline, CDR1 is SGHRS and CDR2 is YFSETQ. The CDR3 DNA reads TGCGCCAGCAGCTTCCTCGGGAGGGGGGCGACCTACAATGAGCAGTTCTTC. Protein: CASSFLGRGATYNEQFF.

The genes are TRBV6-6 and TRBJ2-5, with D unclear. The CDR3 totals 12 residues. The V gene lost 1 base and the J gene lost 5 bases, with 5 bases spanning the gap. Germline lookup yields CDR1 MNHNY and CDR2 SVGAGI (reference sequence). CDR3 DNA: TGTGCCAGCAGTTACTTCAGGGAGACCCAGTACTTC. Protein: CASSYFRETQYF.

There are many counts of this clonotype. The V and J genes are TRBV11-2 and TRBJ2-4, with a weak D call TRBD2 (5 bases). The CDR3 covers 14 residues. CDR1 and CDR2 (germline): SGHAT, FQNNGV. V was trimmed by 3 bases and J by 0 bases, leaving 6 bases between them. The CDR3 loop reads CASSFEGAKNIQYF. The CDR3 nucleotides are TGTGCCAGCAGCTTTGAGGGAGCCAAAAACATTCAGTACTTC. Full variable domain (missing parts from reference TRBV11-2 and TRBJ2-4): EAGVAQSPRYKIIEKRQSVAFWCNPISGHATLYWYQQILGQGPKLLIQFQNNGVVDDSQLPKDRFSAERLKGVDSTLKIQPAKLEDSAVYLCASSFEGAKNIQYFGAGTRLSVL.